The 13 T cell receptor beta chains given below trace back to one sample, sequenced in a study of blood T cells in healthy people across ages. Sample-barcoded 5' priming and a J-beta primer mix drove a second PCR of about 6 to 12 cycles. TCRdb re-called the 5' RACE reads through MiXCR, storing one row per CDR3 protein. This sample has around 1.5 million distinct CDR3 sequences, with about 40% found just once. The sample consisted of blood. Every receptor here comes from a woman aged 18 to 35 in good health.

The genes are TRBV2 and TRBJ2-1; D perhaps matches TRBD1 (5 bases). This CDR3 has 15 residues. Trimming took 6 bases from V and 2 from J, leaving 14 bases between them. Germline V CDR1 and CDR2: SNHLY, FYNNEI. This CDR3 is CASRTPTGPYNEQFF. The CDR3 bases are TGTGCCAGCAGGACCCCTACAGGCCCCTACAATGAGCAGTTCTTC.

The rearrangement links TRBV6-6 to TRBJ2-3, with D possibly being TRBD1 or TRBD2 (6 bases each). The V gene's germline CDR1 is MNHNY and CDR2 SVGAGI (reference sequence). The CDR3 contains 15 residues. Trimming pared 5 bases from V and 3 bases from J, leaving 15 bases between. The CDR3 nucleotides read TGTGCCAGCAGTGGGCCCGGGGGCCGGACAGATACGCAGTATTTT. This codes for CASSGPGGRTDTQYF.

J is TRBJ2-1 and V is TRBV11-2; the match to TRBD2 covers 8 bases. V lost 1 base, J lost 1 base, and 9 bases stayed unmatched. The CDR3 loop spans 18 amino acids. Germline CDR1 SGHAT, CDR2 FQNNGV. The CDR3 here is CASSLGGGGGRSYNEQFF. CDR3 nucleotides: TGTGCCAGCAGCTTAGGAGGGGGGGGCGGGAGGTCCTACAATGAGCAGTTCTTC.

With regard to this clonotype: One junction end disagrees with the germline gene, perhaps due to a read error. The rearrangement links TRBV28 to TRBJ1-6; the match to TRBD1 covers 9 bases. Germline CDR1 is MDHEN and CDR2 is SYDVKM. The CDR3 covers 14 residues. This chain's CDR3 is CASRSQGAGSSLHF. The CDR3 nucleotides are TGTGCCAGCAGATCACAGGGGGCTGGTTCATCCCTCCACTTT.

This chain links TRBV11-2 with TRBJ2-1, with 12 bases lining up with TRBD2. The CDR3 extends over 14 amino acids. CDR1 and CDR2 from the germline V gene are SGHAT and FQNNGV. The V gene end was trimmed by 4 bases and the J gene end by 9 bases; junction bases not matched to a gene: 4. CDR3 DNA: TGTGCCAGCAGCTGGACTAGCGGGATATTTGAGCAGTTCTTC. It is translated as CASSWTSGIFEQFF. The entire variable domain, with the rest obtained from reference TRBV11-2 and TRBJ2-1, is as follows: EAGVAQSPRYKIIEKRQSVAFWCNPISGHATLYWYQQILGQGPKLLIQFQNNGVVDDSQLPKDRFSAERLKGVDSTLKIQPAKLEDSAVYLCASSWTSGIFEQFFGPGTRLTVL.

The V and J genes are TRBV9 and TRBJ2-7; 7 bases are shared with TRBD2. Germline CDR1 SGDLS, CDR2 YYNGEE. The CDR3 covers 15 residues. V dropped 3 bases and J dropped 4; count of bases not matched to a gene: 10. The CDR3 DNA sequence: TGTGCCAGCAGCGAAACTAGCGCGGCTTTATACGAGCAGTACTTC. This translates into CASSETSAALYEQYF.

This clonotype has ten or more counts. The genes are TRBV25-1 and TRBJ2-3; no reliable D call. Trimming took 1 base from V and 1 from J, leaving 6 bases between them. The CDR3 consists of 14 residues. The V gene's germline CDR1 is MGHDK and CDR2 SYGVNS. The CDR3 coding sequence is TGTGCCAGCAGTGAATGGGGTGGCACAGATACGCAGTATTTT. It codes for CASSEWGGTDTQYF.

This rearrangement joins TRBV29-1 to TRBJ2-3, with 8 nucleotides matching TRBD1. Trimming removed 8 bases from V and 4 bases from J; junction bases left unmatched: 14. Germline CDR1 reads SQVTM; CDR2 reads ANQGSEA. The CDR3 loop spans 15 amino acids. The CDR3 reads CSFKPAGGMADTQYF. CDR3 bases: TGCAGCTTCAAACCAGCAGGGGGCATGGCAGATACGCAGTATTTT.

The V call is TRBV20-1, the J call TRBJ1-1; D is unclear. Trimming removed 6 bases at V and 1 base at J, with 12 bases between. Per the germline V gene, CDR1 is DFQATT and CDR2 is SNEGSKA (reference sequence). This CDR3 region has 13 residues. CDR3 protein: CSAATGRNTEAFF. CDR3 bases: TGCAGTGCCGCCACCGGACGGAACACTGAAGCTTTCTTT.

This chain links TRBV18 with TRBJ2-3; 9 bases are shared with TRBD2. With V trimmed by 4 bases and J by 2 bases, 16 bases remained unmatched. Germline V gives CDR1 KGHSH, CDR2 LQKENI. The CDR3 covers 19 residues. The CDR3 loop reads CASSLAASGGPRYTDTQYF. The CDR3, as DNA: TGTGCCAGCTCACTTGCAGCAAGCGGGGGGCCCAGATACACAGATACGCAGTATTTT.

This clonotype has a count of ten or more. The chain employs TRBV20-1 and TRBJ2-3; a possible D gene is TRBD2 (6 bases). This CDR3 has 12 residues. Trimming stripped 5 bases from V and 0 bases from J, with 6 bases between. Germline loops: CDR1 DFQATT, CDR2 SNEGSKA (reference sequence). CDR3 region: CSAGTSTDTQYF. The CDR3 nucleotides read TGCAGTGCTGGGACTAGCACAGATACGCAGTATTTT.

This clonotype was observed once. The CDR3, as DNA: TGTGCCAGCAGTTCTTATGGCGGGGGGATTGAGAACATTCAGTACTTC. It is translated as CASSSYGGGIENIQYF. The rearrangement joins TRBV6-1 to TRBJ2-7; 8 nucleotides agree with TRBD2. The DNA matches TRBJ2-4 better at its end, which makes the J call doubtful. CDR3 length equals 16 residues. Germline V gives CDR1 MNHNS, CDR2 SASEGT.

This clonotype was seen just once. This chain uses TRBV6-2 or TRBV6-3 with TRBJ2-1; TRBD2 matches at 11 bases. The CDR3 runs 16 residues. V lost 8 bases, J lost 2 bases, and 8 bases stayed unmatched. From germline, CDR1 is MNHEY and CDR2 SVGEGT. The CDR3 sequence: CASGNRTSGPYNEQFF. CDR3 sequence (DNA): TGTGCCAGCGGTAATCGGACTAGCGGGCCCTACAATGAGCAGTTCTTC.